The sequence of this T cell receptor beta chain was determined in a study of blood T cell repertoires in COVID-19. Overall study context: T cells, B-cell-depleted T cells, or PBMCs supplied cDNA or gDNA.

Germline values: CDR1 SGHVS, CDR2 FNYEAQ. The junction had 5 bases not matched to a gene; V was cut back by 1 base and J by 7 bases. This CDR3 spans 14 amino acids. Original analysis: Amplification with reference gene primers provided the estimates of nucleated cell counts. Only in-frame clones appear in the TCRdb table, and some are missing; sequencing was by immunoSEQ multiplex PCR. That table furnishes V, J and clone size, whereas the DNA furnished D and trimming. Of around 58,000 clones listed, 85% are singletons. The receptor was isolated from a human donor in a cohort sampled during active COVID-19. The V gene is TRBV7-6, the J gene TRBJ2-3; 7 nucleotides line up with TRBD1. The source material was peripheral blood. The CDR3 DNA is TGTGCCAGCAGCTTAGGAGGACAGGCCCATACGCAGTATTTT. It specifies CASSLGGQAHTQYF. Full variable domain (missing parts from reference TRBV7-6 and TRBJ2-3): GAGVSQSPRYKVTKRGQDVALRCDPISGHVSLYWYRQALGQGPEFLTYFNYEAQQDKSGLPNDRFSAERPEGSISTLTIQRTEQRDSAMYRCASSLGGQAHTQYFGPGTRLTVL.